The TCR beta chain described here comes from a study of T cell responses to AZD1222 COVID-19 vaccine. For the study at large: The study pooled second doses at about 4 or about 12 weeks. Broader study findings: A rise in Spike-specific TCR breadth and depth followed two AZD1222 doses.

About this clone: Its specificity is not known. Distinct nucleotide sequences in the sample also encode this CDR3.

Assay used: immunoSEQ multiplex PCR; TCRdb lists only in-frame clones, some missing. The sample carries more than 70,000 clones, roughly 88% recorded once. V dropped 0 bases and J dropped 4 bases, with 3 bases sitting between them. CDR1 LNHNV and CDR2 YYDKDF come from the germline V gene (reference sequence). The CDR3 has 12 amino acids. This sample comprised peripheral blood, obtained on day 0 of AZD1222 vaccination. The sequence came from an adult in good health. The V and J genes are TRBV15 and TRBJ1-2; D not resolved. The CDR3 reads CATSRDSYGYTF. CDR3 coding DNA: TGTGCCACCAGCAGAGATAGCTATGGCTACACCTTC. Full variable domain (rest looked up from reference TRBV15 and TRBJ1-2): DAMVIQNPRYQVTQFGKPVTLSCSQTLNHNVMYWYQQKSSQAPKLLFHYYDKDFNNEADTPDNFQSRRPNTSFCFLDIRSPGLGDTAMYLCATSRDSYGYTFGSGTRLTVV.